This section outlines one T cell receptor beta chain sequence together with its context. The antigen is not known. The record originates from a study of PD-1 blockade in classical Hodgkin lymphoma. Across the study: Patients had nivolumab dosed at 3 mg/kg, delivered intravenously every 2 weeks. Notes on the study in general: At baseline, newly diagnosed patients reportedly showed less TCR diversity than healthy donors. Lower baseline TCR diversity marked trial partial responders and progressors.

This CDR3 has 15 amino acids. With 6 bases clipped from V and 1 base from J, the junction kept 9 bases outside the gene matches. The germline V gene encodes CDR1 SNHLY and CDR2 FYNNEI. Each patient relapsed following autologous stem cell transplantation, and prior brentuximab vedotin exposure differed. Applied to thawed PBMCs, magnetic negative selection was the method used to isolate CD8+ T cells. The repertoire was sequenced with immunoSEQ multiplex PCR; TCRdb's copy has only in-frame clones and lacks some. The data contain 7,500 to 8,500 clones, around 84% of them singletons. The receptor comes from a human donor with classical Hodgkin lymphoma. The rearrangement links TRBV2 to TRBJ2-7; 7 bases map to TRBD1. The sequenced sample was CD8+ T cells from blood, obtained at baseline. The CDR3 DNA reads as TGTGCCAGCAGGGGATGGGACAGAGGTTCCTACGAGCAGTACTTC. It is translated as CASRGWDRGSYEQYF.